This T cell receptor (beta chain) was observed in a study of cytomegalovirus exposure and HLA in healthy donors. CDR1 is KGHSH, CDR2 LQKENI, per germline. Between the trimmed V and J ends, which lost 10 bases and 8 bases, there was a span of 20 bases. This CDR3 region has 13 residues. Findings and caveats of the study: The presence/absence work took it that sequencing depth was about the same across donors.

The primer mix had 60 Vbeta and 13 Jbeta primers. Clones were read by immunoSEQ multiplex PCR, and TCRdb kept only the in-frame ones, dropping some. This table holds some 100,000 clones, 79% found once. About this clone itself: The antigen is unknown.

The chain is built from TRBV18 and TRBJ1-2; D is uncertain. The sequencing sample was made of PBMCs. The sequence was collected from a female donor in good health and CMV-seropositive. The DNA of the CDR3 is TGTGCCACCACAGAAGAAGCTCCTCACGGCTACACCTTC. Protein product: CATTEEAPHGYTF.